The 18 T cell receptor beta chains in this list originate from one sample, sequenced in a study of PD-L1 blockade in urothelial cancer. The assay was immunoSEQ multiplex PCR, and TCRdb's table has in-frame clones only and misses some. The sample holds under 55,000 clones; 75% to 90% are singletons and the top ten take about 5.8%. The input for sequencing was PBMCs, taken around atezolizumab (anti-PD-L1) treatment. The receptor set was obtained from a man in his forties with urothelial cancer.

The chain carries TRBV5-4 and TRBJ2-3, with no clear D. Trimming removed 1 base at V and 0 bases at J, with 9 bases between. Germline V CDR1 and CDR2: SGHNT, YYREEE (reference sequence). The CDR3 runs 15 residues. The CDR3 spells CASSLITTSTDTQYF. The DNA of the CDR3 is TGTGCCAGCAGCTTGATTACGACTAGCACAGATACGCAGTATTTT.

V and J are TRBV5-6 and TRBJ2-7; 12 bases fit TRBD1. This CDR3 has 18 amino acids. The germline gives CDR1 SGHDT, CDR2 YYEEEE. Trimming took 6 bases from V and 4 from J; bases not matched to a gene: 17. As DNA, the CDR3 is TGTGCCAGCACCGATTCAGGGACAGGGGGCCCCCGTCTTTACGAGCAGTACTTC. As protein: CASTDSGTGGPRLYEQYF.

There are a few counts of this clone. The gene calls are TRBV6-4 and TRBJ1-1; perhaps TRBD1 as D (6 bases). V lost 6 bases to trimming and J lost 5 bases, with 19 bases between them. This CDR3 comprises 15 residues. Germline V gene data show CDR1 as MRHNA and CDR2 as SNTAGT. The CDR3 sequence is CASRSSGARTTEAFF. In DNA, the CDR3 is TGTGCCAGCAGAAGCTCAGGGGCAAGAACAACTGAAGCTTTCTTT.

The chain links TRBV9 to TRBJ2-3; 9 bases line up with TRBD1. Germline V gene data show CDR1 as SGDLS and CDR2 as YYNGEE. This CDR3 region has 15 residues. The J segment lost 4 bases and the V segment lost 4 bases, leaving 7 bases of the junction unmatched. The CDR3 coding sequence is TGTGCCAGCAGCACGAGGGACAGGGTTTCAGATACGCAGTATTTT. Encoded protein: CASSTRDRVSDTQYF.

The chain carries TRBV5-4 and TRBJ2-2; 9 bases fit TRBD2. V dropped 9 bases and J dropped 8; count of bases not matched to a gene: 11. Germline CDR1 SGHNT, CDR2 YYREEE (reference sequence). This CDR3 spans 14 amino acids. CDR3 in amino acids: CAIPSGAIGGELFF. Written as DNA, the CDR3 is TGTGCCATACCTAGCGGGGCGATCGGAGGGGAGCTGTTTTTT.

This clone was picked up a small number of times. J is TRBJ2-7 and V is TRBV28, with 7 bases that match TRBD2. Germline values: CDR1 MDHEN, CDR2 SYDVKM. Trimming cost V 5 bases and J 4 bases; bases outside gene matches: 14. CDR3 length: 16 amino acids. The CDR3 nucleotides read TGTGCCAGCAGTCCCCTTGCCGGGGGGAAAATATACGAGCAGTACTTC. Amino acids: CASSPLAGGKIYEQYF.

V and J are TRBV11-3 and TRBJ2-3, with TRBD2 matching 7 bases. V lost 5 bases and J lost 10; bases outside the gene matches: 9. The CDR3 sequence is 13 residues long. Per germline, CDR1 SGHNT and CDR2 YENEEA. CDR3 loop: CASSLGGSRAQYF. Here the CDR3 DNA reads TGTGCCAGCAGCCTCGGGGGGTCTAGAGCGCAGTATTTT.

V and J are TRBV7-9 and TRBJ2-1, with D unclear. Germline CDR1 SEHNR, CDR2 FQNEAQ (reference sequence). The V end was cut by 0 bases, the J end by 8 bases, with 11 bases between. The CDR3 length is 14 residues. CDR3 DNA sequence: TGTGCCAGCAGCTTAGCCTCACCGGCGGATGAGCAGTTCTTC. Translating gives CASSLASPADEQFF.

The chain couples TRBV5-1 to TRBJ2-1; tentatively, D is TRBD2 (7 bases). Deletions cut 4 bases from V and 2 bases from J, with 10 bases between. CDR1 and CDR2 from the germline V gene are SGHRS and YFSETQ. CDR3 length: 14 amino acids. The CDR3 region has the DNA TGCGCCAGCAGCAGGGGGGGAGCCTACAATGAGCAGTTCTTC. It encodes CASSRGGAYNEQFF.

This clone was detected a few times. The chain is built from TRBV10-3 and TRBJ2-5; tentatively, D is TRBD1 (5 bases). The CDR3 covers 11 residues. CDR1 is ENHRY and CDR2 is SYGVKD in the germline V gene. Trimming cost V 6 bases and J 5 bases, with 7 bases left between them. The CDR3 region is CAISSGETQYF. For the CDR3, the DNA is TGTGCCATCAGCTCAGGGGAGACCCAGTACTTC.

CDR3 coding DNA: TGTGCCAGCAGCGTAGGGGCGGGAACAGGATACGAGCAGTACTTC. Its translation is CASSVGAGTGYEQYF. J is TRBJ2-7 and V is TRBV9; tentative D call: TRBD2 (6 bases). This CDR3 comprises 15 residues. With 0 bases removed from V and 4 bases from J, the gap between germline ends came to 14 bases. CDR1 and CDR2 from the germline V gene are SGDLS and YYNGEE.

This chain links TRBV5-1 with TRBJ2-2, with 10 bases lining up with TRBD1. CDR3 size: 14 residues. CDR1 SGHRS and CDR2 YFSETQ come from the germline V gene. Losses at the gene ends were 5 bases for V and 6 bases for J; bases not matched to a gene: 4. CDR3: CASREDRGSGELFF. CDR3 nucleotide sequence: TGCGCCAGCAGGGAGGACAGGGGGTCCGGGGAGCTGTTTTTT.

Turning to this clone: One end of the junction does not line up with germline, which may come from a read error. The chain has TRBV19 and TRBJ1-1; unclear D gene. The CDR3 runs to 14 residues. Germline V CDR1 and CDR2: LNHDA, SQIVND (reference sequence). The CDR3 DNA follows: TGTGCCAGTACCCCCCGCGGAGGGAACAGTGAAGCTTTCTTT. It specifies CASTPRGGNSEAFF. Full variable domain (outside the CDR3, taken from reference TRBV19 and TRBJ1-1): DGGITQSPKYLFRKEGQNVTLSCEQNLNHDAMYWYRQDPGQGLRLIYYSQIVNDFQKGDIAEGYSVSREKKESFPLTVTSAQKNPTAFYLCASTPRGGNSEAFFGQGTRLTVV.

The CDR3 DNA follows: TGTGCCAGCAGTAGAAAACCGACCCTCTCTGGGGCTGATGTGCAGTACTTC. Translated: CASSRKPTLSGADVQYF. V gene TRBV5-8 combines with J gene TRBJ2-7; weak D call: TRBD1 (5 bases). There are 17 residues in the CDR3. V lost 5 bases and J 9 bases, leaving 30 bases between the germline ends. CDR1 is SGHTS and CDR2 is YDEGEE in the germline V gene. Combining the CDR3 with reference TRBV5-8 and TRBJ2-7 gives the whole variable domain EAGVTQSPTHLIKTRGQQATLRCSPISGHTSVYWYQQALGLGLQFLLWYDEGEERNRGNFPPRFSGRQFPNYSSELNVNALELEDSALYLCASSRKPTLSGADVQYFGPGTRLTVT.

V gene TRBV15 combines with J gene TRBJ2-2; D remains unclear. The CDR3 runs to 15 residues. Germline lookup yields CDR1 LNHNV and CDR2 YYDKDF (reference sequence). V was cut by 0 bases and J by 0 bases, with 5 bases left in between. As DNA, the CDR3 is TGTGCCACCAGCAGAGATCCGGCGAACACCGGGGAGCTGTTTTTT. Protein: CATSRDPANTGELFF. Complete variable domain (other parts from reference TRBV15 and TRBJ2-2): DAMVIQNPRYQVTQFGKPVTLSCSQTLNHNVMYWYQQKSSQAPKLLFHYYDKDFNNEADTPDNFQSRRPNTSFCFLDIRSPGLGDTAMYLCATSRDPANTGELFFGEGSRLTVL.

This clone was recorded only once. The chain is built from TRBV7-9 and TRBJ2-1; 7 bases match TRBD1. The CDR3 sequence is 15 residues long. Per germline, CDR1 SEHNR and CDR2 FQNEAQ (reference sequence). V lost 5 bases to trimming and J lost 9 bases; unmatched junction nucleotides: 13. The CDR3 sequence is CASSPKRTGASEQFF. CDR3 nucleotides: TGTGCCAGCAGCCCTAAGAGAACAGGGGCCAGTGAGCAGTTCTTC.

The rearrangement joins TRBV9 to TRBJ2-1; 9 bases line up with TRBD2. This CDR3 spans 16 amino acids. The germline gives CDR1 SGDLS, CDR2 YYNGEE. Trimming took 0 bases from V and 4 from J; bases not matched to a gene: 5. CDR3 protein: CASSVEPSGTYNEQFF. The CDR3 coding sequence is TGTGCCAGCAGCGTAGAACCTAGCGGGACGTACAATGAGCAGTTCTTC.

The V and J genes are TRBV10-2 and TRBJ2-2, with D perhaps TRBD1 (5 bases). Germline V gene sequence: CDR1 WSHSY, CDR2 SAAADI. Trimming pared 3 bases from V and 5 bases from J, leaving 16 bases between. The CDR3 sequence is 16 residues long. The CDR3 region is CASSDSGHRGTGELFF. The CDR3 DNA reads TGCGCCAGCAGTGATTCCGGACACCGAGGAACCGGGGAGCTGTTTTTT.